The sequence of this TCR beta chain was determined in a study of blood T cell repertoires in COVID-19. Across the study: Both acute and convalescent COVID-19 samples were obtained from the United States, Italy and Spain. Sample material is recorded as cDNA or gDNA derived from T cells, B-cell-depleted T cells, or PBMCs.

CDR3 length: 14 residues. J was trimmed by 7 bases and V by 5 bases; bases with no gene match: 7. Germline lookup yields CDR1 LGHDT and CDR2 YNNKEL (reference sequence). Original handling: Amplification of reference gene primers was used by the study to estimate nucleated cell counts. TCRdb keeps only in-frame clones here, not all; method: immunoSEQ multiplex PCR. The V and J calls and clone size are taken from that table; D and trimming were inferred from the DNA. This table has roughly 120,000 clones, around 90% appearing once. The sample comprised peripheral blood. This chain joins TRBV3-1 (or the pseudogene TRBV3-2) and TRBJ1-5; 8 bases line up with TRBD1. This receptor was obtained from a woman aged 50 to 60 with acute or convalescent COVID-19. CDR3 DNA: TGTGCCAGCAGCTCAGGGGGCGCGGGGCAGCCCCAGCATTTT. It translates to CASSSGGAGQPQHF.